Presented here are 14 T cell receptor beta chains from one specimen sequenced in a study of blood T cell repertoires in COVID-19. Data came from immunoSEQ multiplex PCR; TCRdb stores just in-frame clones and leaves some out. The table has more than 150,000 clones, roughly nine tenths seen once. Specimen: peripheral blood. These receptor sequences come from a man between 35 and 55 years old with acute or convalescent COVID-19.

This clone was counted once. V is TRBV5-1 and J is TRBJ1-1; TRBD1 might be the D (6 bases). The CDR3 extends over 15 amino acids. Germline V gene data show CDR1 as SGHRS and CDR2 as YFSETQ. Trimming shortened V by 0 bases and J by 2 bases, and 11 bases separated the two germline ends. For the CDR3, the DNA is TGCGCCAGCAGCTTGGGAGGGACATCTAACACTGAAGCTTTCTTT. Translated, it gives CASSLGGTSNTEAFF.

The rearrangement links TRBV3-1 (or the pseudogene TRBV3-2) to TRBJ1-2; perhaps TRBD1 as D (5 bases). Trimming stripped 4 bases from V and 4 bases from J, with 10 bases between. CDR1 and CDR2 (germline): LGHDT, YNNKEL (reference sequence). The CDR3 spans 13 residues. The CDR3 DNA reads TGTGCCAGCAGCCGGGGACTCCTCTATGGCTACACCTTC. Protein product: CASSRGLLYGYTF.

CDR3 protein: CASSTSNEQFF. The CDR3 DNA is TGTGCCAGTAGTACCAGCAATGAGCAGTTCTTC. The chain has TRBV19 and TRBJ2-1, with D unclear. CDR3 size: 11 residues. The V and J ends lost 4 bases and 6 bases respectively, with 4 bases between them. Germline CDR1 reads LNHDA; CDR2 reads SQIVND (reference sequence). The full variable domain, rest sourced from reference TRBV19 and TRBJ2-1, is DGGITQSPKYLFRKEGQNVTLSCEQNLNHDAMYWYRQDPGQGLRLIYYSQIVNDFQKGDIAEGYSVSREKKESFPLTVTSAQKNPTAFYLCASSTSNEQFFGPGTRLTVL.

The chain links TRBV28 to TRBJ2-2, with D possibly matching TRBD2 (7 bases). The germline V gene encodes CDR1 MDHEN and CDR2 SYDVKM. V lost 5 bases, J lost 3 bases, and 16 bases lay in between. The CDR3 consists of 16 residues. The CDR3 DNA is TGTGCCAGCAGTACCCGAGGGGGGGGTTACACCGGGGAGCTGTTTTTT. Translation gives CASSTRGGGYTGELFF.

The chain combines TRBV7-2 with TRBJ2-2, with 9 bases lining up with TRBD1. CDR3 length: 15 residues. The trim removed 5 bases at V and 7 bases at J, leaving 8 bases unmatched. Germline V lookup: CDR1 SGHTA, CDR2 FQGNSA. The CDR3 bases are TGTGCCAGCAGCCCAAGGACAGGGGCGGTCGGGGAGCTGTTTTTT. Protein product: CASSPRTGAVGELFF.

The V and J genes are TRBV18 and TRBJ1-2; D is possibly TRBD1 (6 bases). Germline CDR1 reads KGHSH; CDR2 reads LQKENI. Trimming took off 3 bases at V and 2 bases at J, with 10 bases between the two ends. This CDR3 region has 14 residues. The DNA for the CDR3 is TGTGCCAGCTCACCTGGGGGCCGGAACTATGGCTACACCTTC. Its protein product is CASSPGGRNYGYTF. The entire variable domain, with the rest obtained from reference TRBV18 and TRBJ1-2, is as follows: NAGVMQNPRHLVRRRGQEARLRCSPMKGHSHVYWYRQLPEEGLKFMVYLQKENIIDESGMPKERFSAEFPKEGPSILRIQQVVRGDSAAYFCASSPGGRNYGYTFGSGTRLTVV.

The chain combines TRBV5-1 with TRBJ1-2; TRBD1 matches 11 bases. V was pared by 9 bases and J by 4 bases, with 11 bases of the junction left unmatched. Germline V gene lookup returns CDR1 SGHRS and CDR2 YFSETQ. The CDR3 totals 15 residues. CDR3 protein: CATGPGQGVVYGYTF. In DNA form, the CDR3 reads TGCGCCACCGGACCGGGACAGGGGGTTGTCTATGGCTACACCTTC.

This chain links TRBV24-1 with TRBJ2-1; 9 bases are shared with TRBD2. From germline, CDR1 is KGHDR and CDR2 SFDVKD. V was clipped by 4 bases and J by 7 bases; unmatched bases: 7. The CDR3 loop spans 15 amino acids. The CDR3 bases are TGTGCCACCAGTGAGCGGGGGGGCCTTAGAAATGAGCAGTTCTTC. It yields the protein CATSERGGLRNEQFF.

This clone has a single count. The CDR3 DNA is TGTGCCACCAGCCCGGGACTAGCGGGTTTCACAGATACGCAGTATTTT. Translated, it gives CATSPGLAGFTDTQYF. This chain connects TRBV24-1 to TRBJ2-3; 12 bases are a match to TRBD2. The CDR3 is 16 residues long. Germline-derived CDR1 and CDR2 are KGHDR and SFDVKD. The junction had 6 bases not matched to a gene; V was cut back by 7 bases and J by 2 bases.

The chain joins TRBV6-5 to TRBJ2-3, with D perhaps matching TRBD2 (5 bases). The germline CDR1 and CDR2 sequences are MNHEY and SVGAGI. This CDR3 has 13 amino acids. The ends were cut back, 0 bases at V and 9 bases at J, with 10 bases in the middle. CDR3 DNA: TGTGCCAGCAGTTACTCTTCGGGGAACACGCAGTATTTT. It translates to CASSYSSGNTQYF.

The sample holds one count of this clone. V is TRBV24-1 and J is TRBJ1-2; 7 bases are a match to TRBD1. The V gene's germline CDR1 is KGHDR and CDR2 SFDVKD. The V and J ends lost 3 bases and 3 bases, in that order; junction bases with no gene match: 3. This CDR3 region has 14 residues. This CDR3 is CATSDADRDYGYTF. The CDR3 DNA reads TGTGCCACCAGTGATGCTGACAGGGACTATGGCTACACCTTC.

The V gene is TRBV7-2, the J gene TRBJ2-1, with TRBD2 matching 8 bases. This CDR3 contains 18 residues. V lost 5 bases to trimming and J lost 0 bases; unmatched junction nucleotides: 12. Germline-derived CDR1 and CDR2 are SGHTA and FQGNSA. CDR3 amino acids: CASSPHGTSGLSYNEQFF. CDR3 in DNA: TGTGCCAGCAGCCCACACGGGACTAGTGGCCTCTCCTACAATGAGCAGTTCTTC.

J is TRBJ2-2 and V is TRBV13; TRBD2 matches at 10 bases. There are 15 residues in the CDR3. V dropped 4 bases and J dropped 3; count of bases not matched to a gene: 2. Germline V lookup: CDR1 PRHDT, CDR2 FYEKMQ (reference sequence). CDR3 residues: CASSSGLAYTGELFF. Here the CDR3 DNA reads TGTGCCAGCAGCTCGGGACTAGCGTACACCGGGGAGCTGTTTTTT.

DNA for the CDR3: TGCGCCAGTCAGGGGGTGGCCTCCTACGAGCAGTACTTC. Translated, it gives CASQGVASYEQYF. This rearrangement joins TRBV10-2 to TRBJ2-7, with TRBD1 matching over 7 bases. Germline V gives CDR1 WSHSY, CDR2 SAAADI. V gave up 9 bases and J gave up 0 bases; unmatched junction bases: 5. The CDR3 runs to 13 residues.